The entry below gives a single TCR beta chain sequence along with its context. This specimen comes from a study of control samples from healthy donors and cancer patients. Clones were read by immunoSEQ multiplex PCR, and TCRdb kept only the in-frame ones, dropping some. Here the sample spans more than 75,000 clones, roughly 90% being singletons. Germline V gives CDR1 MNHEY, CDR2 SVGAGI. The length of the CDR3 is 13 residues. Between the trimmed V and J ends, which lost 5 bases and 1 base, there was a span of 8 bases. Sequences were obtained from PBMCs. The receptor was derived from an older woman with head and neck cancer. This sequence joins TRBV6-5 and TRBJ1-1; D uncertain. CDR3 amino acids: CASSNKGNTEAFF. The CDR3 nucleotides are TGTGCCAGCAGTAATAAGGGGAACACTGAAGCTTTCTTT.